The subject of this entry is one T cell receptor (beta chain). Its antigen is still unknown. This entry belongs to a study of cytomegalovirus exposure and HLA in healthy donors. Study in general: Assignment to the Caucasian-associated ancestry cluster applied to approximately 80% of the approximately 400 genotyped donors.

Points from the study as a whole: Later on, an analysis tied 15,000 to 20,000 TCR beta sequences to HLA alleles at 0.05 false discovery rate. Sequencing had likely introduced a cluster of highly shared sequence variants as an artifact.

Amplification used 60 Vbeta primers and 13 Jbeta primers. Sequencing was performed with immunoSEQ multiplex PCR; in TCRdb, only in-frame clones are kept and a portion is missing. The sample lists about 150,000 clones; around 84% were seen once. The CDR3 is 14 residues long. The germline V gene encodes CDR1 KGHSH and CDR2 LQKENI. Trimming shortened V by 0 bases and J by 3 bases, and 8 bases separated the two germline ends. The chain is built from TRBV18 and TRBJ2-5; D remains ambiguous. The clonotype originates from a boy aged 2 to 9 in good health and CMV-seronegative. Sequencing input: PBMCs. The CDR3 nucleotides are TGTGCCAGCTCACCACCGTGGCAGGAAGAGACCCAGTACTTC. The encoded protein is CASSPPWQEETQYF.